These 12 T cell receptor beta chains came from one sample sequenced in a study of blood T cells in healthy people across ages (dated by TCRdb to between 2014 and 2016). To prepare the library, 5' RACE was applied. Sequencing used an Illumina HiSeq 2500. A second PCR of about 6 to 11 cycles was performed with a sample-barcoded 5' primer and a J-beta primer mix. TCRdb ran its own pipeline on the public reads, namely fastp trimming at Q25 and MiXCR clone calling, and kept in-frame beta chains. Entries that share a CDR3 protein sequence are merged under the most common genes and DNA. The sample table lists 1,500,000 or so distinct CDR3 sequences, 59% of them with a count of one. Together, the top ten hold 6.5% to 8.5% of the sample. The sequenced sample was blood. These receptors were collected from a man younger than 30 in good health.

This chain connects TRBV20-1 to TRBJ2-5, with D unresolved. The J call may be mistaken, given a closer DNA end match to TRBJ2-7. The CDR3 is 14 amino acids. Germline values: CDR1 DFQATT, CDR2 SNEGSKA (reference sequence). The CDR3 nucleotides read TGCAGTGCTAGAGATTGGGCAGGTGGGGACGAGCAGTACTTC. Protein sequence: CSARDWAGGDEQYF.

This clonotype appeared a few times. The rearrangement uses TRBV6-5 and TRBJ2-5; 7 bases map to TRBD1. V shed 0 bases, J shed 5 bases, and the junction held 6 bases outside the gene matches. The CDR3 consists of 15 residues. Germline loops: CDR1 MNHEY, CDR2 SVGAGI. DNA of the CDR3: TGTGCCAGCAGTTACTCACCAGGGGGTGGGGAGACCCAGTACTTC. Protein product: CASSYSPGGGETQYF.

The genes are TRBV20-1 and TRBJ2-5; 9 nucleotides match TRBD1. The junction had 10 bases not matched to a gene; V was cut back by 0 bases and J by 5 bases. The CDR3 runs 16 residues. Per germline, CDR1 DFQATT and CDR2 SNEGSKA (reference sequence). CDR3 residues: CSAREPTGGVKETQYF. The CDR3 DNA is TGCAGTGCTAGAGAACCGACAGGGGGTGTTAAGGAGACCCAGTACTTC.

This clonotype is a singleton in its sample. CDR3 in amino acids: CASSLDIGSGYEQYF. The DNA for the CDR3 is TGCGCCAGCAGCTTGGATATCGGGAGTGGGTACGAGCAGTACTTC. This chain uses TRBV5-1 with TRBJ2-4; D may be TRBD2 (6 bases). The DNA end lines up better with TRBJ2-7; the J call may be wrong. CDR3 length equals 15 residues. Germline-derived CDR1 and CDR2 are SGHRS and YFSETQ.

The chain's CDR3 is CASSQVGSYNEQFF. As DNA, the CDR3 is TGTGCCAGCAGCCAAGTGGGGTCCTACAATGAGCAGTTCTTC. This chain uses TRBV3-1 with TRBJ2-1, with D unresolved. Trimming stripped 1 base from V and 1 base from J, with 5 bases between. CDR1 LGHDT and CDR2 YNNKEL come from the germline V gene (reference sequence). The CDR3 spans 14 residues.

The chain carries TRBV4-3 and TRBJ2-1; D remains unclear. This CDR3 region has 15 residues. The germline gives CDR1 LGHNA, CDR2 YSLEER. The germline V and J ends were trimmed by 1 base and 4 bases, with 11 bases remaining between them. CDR3 sequence reads: CASSQGVSRYNEQFF. The CDR3 nucleotides read TGCGCCAGCAGCCAAGGAGTGAGTAGATACAATGAGCAGTTCTTC.

J is TRBJ2-1 and V is TRBV27; possibly TRBD1 for D (7 bases). V dropped 6 bases and J dropped 7 bases, with 13 bases sitting between them. The germline CDR1 and CDR2 sequences are MNHEY and SMNVEV (reference sequence). The CDR3 has 13 residues. CDR3 sequence (DNA): TGTGCCAGCAGGATACAGGGGAGGAATGAGCAGTTCTTC. Protein sequence: CASRIQGRNEQFF.

This sequence joins TRBV7-9 and TRBJ2-1; TRBD1 or TRBD2 may be the D gene (5 bases each). V dropped 4 bases and J dropped 8 bases, with 15 bases sitting between them. Germline lookup yields CDR1 SEHNR and CDR2 FQNEAQ (reference sequence). The CDR3 has 14 amino acids. The CDR3 loop is CASSSPGLRYEQFF. In DNA, the CDR3 is TGTGCCAGCAGCTCGCCGGGGCTGCGCTATGAGCAGTTCTTC.

The V call is TRBV10-3, the J call TRBJ2-1; D is undetermined. The CDR3 spans 13 residues. V was pared by 7 bases and J by 5 bases, with 12 bases between. Germline V gene sequence: CDR1 ENHRY, CDR2 SYGVKD. CDR3 sequence: CAITRDENNEQFF. CDR3 in DNA: TGTGCCATCACCCGTGACGAGAACAATGAGCAGTTCTTC.

This chain connects TRBV20-1 to TRBJ2-5, with 10 positions matching TRBD1. In germline, CDR1 is DFQATT, CDR2 SNEGSKA (reference sequence). V lost 3 bases to trimming and J lost 11 bases; unmatched junction nucleotides: 9. This CDR3 spans 13 amino acids. The CDR3 nucleotides read TGCAGTGCTAGGGGACAGGGGAGGAATGAGCAGTACTTC. Translated, it gives CSARGQGRNEQYF.

With regard to this clonotype: The junction shows a germline mismatch at one end, possibly a read error. V gene TRBV7-2 combines with J gene TRBJ2-5; the D call may be TRBD1 or TRBD2 (5 bases each). The germline V gene encodes CDR1 SGHTA and CDR2 FQGNSA. The CDR3 runs 14 residues. Here the CDR3 reads CASSRDQTQETQCF. The DNA for the CDR3 is TGTGCCAGCAGCCGGGACCAAACCCAAGAGACCCAGTGCTTC.

The genes are TRBV2 and TRBJ2-3; tentatively, D is TRBD2 (6 bases). Per the germline V gene, CDR1 is SNHLY and CDR2 is FYNNEI. The V gene lost 7 bases and the J gene lost 2 bases, with 16 bases spanning the gap. The CDR3 spans 15 residues. The CDR3 DNA sequence: TGTGCCAGCATGGGAGGTATAGGGTTCACAGATACGCAGTATTTT. This sequence encodes CASMGGIGFTDTQYF.